This passage covers 10 T cell receptor beta chains from one sample sequenced in a study of blood T cell repertoires in COVID-19. Repertoires were generated with immunoSEQ multiplex PCR, while TCRdb's copy carries only in-frame clones and drops some. Of over 200,000 clones listed, under 85% were seen once; the top ten hold 1.3%. Input material: peripheral blood. Source of these receptors: a woman in her thirties with COVID-19, enrolled during active disease.

The chain is built from TRBV7-9 and TRBJ2-3; TRBD2 matches at 14 bases. CDR1 is SEHNR, CDR2 FQNEAQ, per germline (reference sequence). This CDR3 spans 15 amino acids. Trimming at V came to 6 bases and at J to 5 bases, leaving 4 bases not matched to a gene. CDR3 DNA: TGTGCCAGCAGGGGGACTAGCGGGAGAGGAGATACGCAGTATTTT. It yields the protein CASRGTSGRGDTQYF.

This chain links TRBV28 with TRBJ2-1; D might be TRBD2 (6 bases). Germline assignment: CDR1 MDHEN and CDR2 SYDVKM. The ends were cut back, 3 bases at V and 4 bases at J, with 10 bases in the middle. The CDR3 sequence is 14 residues long. CDR3 sequence (DNA): TGTGCCAGCAGTTTGACTAGATCTTACAATGAGCAGTTCTTC. It specifies CASSLTRSYNEQFF.

The chain couples TRBV2 to TRBJ2-7; a weak D match, TRBD2 (6 bases). Germline-derived CDR1 and CDR2 are SNHLY and FYNNEI. This CDR3 spans 11 amino acids. Between the trimmed V and J ends, which lost 6 bases and 7 bases, there was a span of 10 bases. In nucleotides, the CDR3 is TGTGCCAGCAGGTACGCGGGAGAGCAGTACTTC. Its protein product is CASRYAGEQYF.

The chain combines TRBV19 with TRBJ1-1, with a possible D match to TRBD1 (5 bases). This CDR3 is built from 12 residues. V lost 8 bases to trimming and J lost 4 bases, with 11 bases between them. In germline, CDR1 is LNHDA, CDR2 SQIVND (reference sequence). DNA for the CDR3: TGTGCCAGTCGGGGGGGGTTCACTGAAGCTTTCTTT. It encodes CASRGGFTEAFF.

The gene calls are TRBV5-1 and TRBJ2-3; D gene unclear. CDR3 length equals 15 residues. The germline CDR1 and CDR2 sequences are SGHRS and YFSETQ. Trimming stripped 1 base from V and 1 base from J, with 10 bases between. The CDR3 loop is CASSLRNLGTDTQYF. The CDR3 DNA follows: TGCGCCAGCAGCTTGCGTAACTTAGGCACAGATACGCAGTATTTT.

J is TRBJ1-1 and V is TRBV2; no clear D. The germline V gene encodes CDR1 SNHLY and CDR2 FYNNEI. The CDR3 sequence is 11 residues long. Between the trimmed V and J ends, which lost 8 bases and 1 base, there was a span of 5 bases. CDR3 coding DNA: TGTGCCAGCCACAGGAACACTGAAGCTTTCTTT. Protein product: CASHRNTEAFF.

The chain uses TRBV9 and TRBJ2-1; possibly TRBD2 for D (5 bases). This CDR3 contains 14 residues. CDR1 and CDR2 from the germline V gene are SGDLS and YYNGEE. V gave up 0 bases and J gave up 10 bases, with 14 bases separating them. The CDR3 nucleotides are TGTGCCAGCAGCGTAGCCGGGGAAGGGCGGGAGCAGTTCTTC. The encoded protein is CASSVAGEGREQFF.

The chain recombines TRBV10-3 with TRBJ2-7; D is ambiguous. The ends were cut back, 0 bases at V and 3 bases at J, with 9 bases in the middle. This CDR3 spans 14 amino acids. Germline CDR1 and CDR2: ENHRY and SYGVKD. CDR3 region: CAISESMAGYEQYF. The CDR3 DNA sequence: TGTGCCATCAGTGAGTCTATGGCAGGCTACGAGCAGTACTTC.

This sequence joins TRBV5-4 and TRBJ2-5, with D possibly being TRBD1 (6 bases). With 2 bases removed from V and 5 bases from J, the gap between germline ends came to 19 bases. Germline V lookup: CDR1 SGHNT, CDR2 YYREEE (reference sequence). This CDR3 has 16 residues. The CDR3 coding sequence is TGTGCCAGCAGCTTTGAGTCCAGGGGTCGCGTGGAGACCCAGTACTTC. It is translated as CASSFESRGRVETQYF.

The J gene is TRBJ2-6, the V gene TRBV3-1 (or the pseudogene TRBV3-2); TRBD1 might be the D (5 bases). CDR3 length equals 18 residues. CDR1 and CDR2 (germline): LGHDT, YNNKEL (reference sequence). The V and J ends lost 0 bases and 2 bases respectively, with 14 bases between them. CDR3 bases: TGTGCCAGCAGCCAAGATCCAGGTCTCAGGGCTGGGGCCAACGTCCTGACTTTC. Residues: CASSQDPGLRAGANVLTF.